The 18 T cell receptor beta chains reported below all come from one sample, sequenced in a study of cytomegalovirus exposure and HLA in healthy donors. Repertoires were generated with immunoSEQ multiplex PCR, while TCRdb's copy carries only in-frame clones and drops some. The sample has approximately 190,000 clones, more than 80% seen once. The sequenced sample was PBMCs. The receptors come from a man younger than 35 in good health and CMV-seropositive.

J is TRBJ1-4 and V is TRBV27; 7 bases are a match to TRBD1. The ends lost 2 bases at V and 12 bases at J; junction bases unmatched: 12. The CDR3 loop spans 15 amino acids. Germline CDR1 reads MNHEY; CDR2 reads SMNVEV (reference sequence). The CDR3 protein is CASSLNGGAQGELFF. The CDR3 nucleotides are TGTGCCAGCAGTTTAAACGGGGGAGCCCAGGGGGAACTGTTTTTT.

J is TRBJ1-2 and V is TRBV28; 10 nucleotides agree with TRBD1. V shed 4 bases and J 2 bases; nucleotides not matched to a gene: 4. This CDR3 is built from 15 residues. Germline V gives CDR1 MDHEN, CDR2 SYDVKM. DNA for the CDR3: TGTGCCAGCAGTTCTGGGACAGGGGCGAACTATGGCTACACCTTC. This sequence encodes CASSSGTGANYGYTF.

This clone was seen just once. The chain joins TRBV28 to TRBJ2-7, with TRBD1 identical over 9 bases. This CDR3 region has 15 residues. From germline, CDR1 is MDHEN and CDR2 SYDVKM. V trimming: 2 bases; J trimming: 6 bases; junction bases outside the gene matches: 8. In DNA form, the CDR3 reads TGTGCCAGCAGTTTACTACAGGGGGCTGCGGGCGAGCAGTACTTC. Protein sequence: CASSLLQGAAGEQYF.

This chain connects TRBV6-4 to TRBJ2-2; no clear D gene. The V end lost 3 bases, the J end lost 0 bases, and 5 bases lay between the germline ends. CDR1 and CDR2 from the germline V gene are MRHNA and SNTAGT. The length of the CDR3 is 14 residues. CDR3 DNA sequence: TGTGCCAGCAGTGAACTGCCGAACACCGGGGAGCTGTTTTTT. This translates into CASSELPNTGELFF.

The chain has TRBV30 and TRBJ2-3; 7 bases match TRBD2. Trimming removed 0 bases from V and 2 bases from J; junction bases left unmatched: 11. The CDR3 is made up of 17 amino acids. Germline CDR1 GTSNPN, CDR2 SVGIG (reference sequence). The CDR3 reads CAWSVPPPSGHTDTQYF. CDR3 in DNA: TGTGCCTGGAGTGTACCCCCCCCTAGCGGTCACACAGATACGCAGTATTTT.

The chain uses TRBV27 and TRBJ2-2, with D possibly TRBD2 on 5 matching bases. CDR1 and CDR2 from the germline V gene are MNHEY and SMNVEV (reference sequence). V was trimmed by 7 bases and J by 5 bases, leaving 17 bases between them. The CDR3 has 15 amino acids. The CDR3 is CASTLGGVWTGELFF. The CDR3 nucleotides read TGTGCCAGCACCCTCGGAGGAGTATGGACCGGGGAGCTGTTTTTT.

In regard to this clone: Other nucleotide sequences from this sample produce the same CDR3. CDR3 nucleotide sequence: TGTGCCAGCAGGGGGACAGGGTCCTACGAGCAGTACTTC. Its translation is CASRGTGSYEQYF. The chain uses TRBV6-5 and TRBJ2-7; 9 positions match TRBD1. Germline V gene lookup returns CDR1 MNHEY and CDR2 SVGAGI. The junction had 1 base not matched to a gene; V was cut back by 6 bases and J by 1 base. The CDR3 totals 13 residues.

This chain links TRBV6-1 with TRBJ1-1; D not certain. Germline CDR1 and CDR2: MNHNS and SASEGT. Between the trimmed V and J ends, which lost 8 bases and 8 bases, there was a span of 12 bases. CDR3 size: 11 residues. The DNA of the CDR3 is TGTGCCAGCCCGGTTGCACGGGAAGCTTTCTTT. This codes for CASPVAREAFF.

This clone was counted only a few times. The genes are TRBV4-1 and TRBJ2-1, with 11 bases identical to TRBD2. The CDR3 spans 19 residues. V lost 4 bases and J lost 5; bases outside the gene matches: 16. Germline V gene sequence: CDR1 MGHRA, CDR2 YSYEKL. As DNA, the CDR3 is TGCGCCAGCAGCCCGCTGACAGGGAAAAAACTAGCGGGGGACAATGAGCAGTTCTTC. Protein: CASSPLTGKKLAGDNEQFF.

The rearrangement links TRBV4-3 to TRBJ1-5, with 7 bases identical to TRBD1. Germline loops: CDR1 LGHNA, CDR2 YSLEER. The CDR3 is made up of 15 amino acids. Losses at the gene ends were 0 bases for V and 4 bases for J; bases not matched to a gene: 3. In nucleotides, the CDR3 is TGCGCCAGCAGCCAAGACCAGGGACAGAATCAGCCCCAGCATTTT. Its translation: CASSQDQGQNQPQHF.

CDR3 bases: TGTGCCAGCAAGCGTAGGACGGGCCGACGCGGGCGCTATGAGCAGTTCTTC. This translates into CASKRRTGRRGRYEQFF. The chain has TRBV7-9 and TRBJ2-1; D might be TRBD2 (5 bases). V lost 7 bases to trimming and J lost 8 bases, with 27 bases between them. The CDR3 totals 17 residues. Germline CDR1 reads SEHNR; CDR2 reads FQNEAQ (reference sequence).

V gene TRBV27 combines with J gene TRBJ2-5; 8 nucleotides align to TRBD2. V gave up 4 bases and J gave up 5 bases; unmatched junction bases: 12. Germline V CDR1 and CDR2: MNHEY, SMNVEV (reference sequence). CDR3 length: 16 residues. CDR3 bases: TGTGCCAGCAGTTCCCGGTTTAGCGGGATGGGGGAGACCCAGTACTTC. This translates into CASSSRFSGMGETQYF.

The gene calls are TRBV7-2 and TRBJ2-7; 7 nucleotides agree with TRBD1. There are 15 residues in the CDR3. From germline, CDR1 is SGHTA and CDR2 FQGNSA. With 5 bases clipped from V and 0 bases from J, the junction kept 7 bases outside the gene matches. The CDR3 nucleotides are TGTGCCAGCAGCCCATCGACAGGGCTCTCCTACGAGCAGTACTTC. It codes for CASSPSTGLSYEQYF. Together with reference TRBV7-2 and TRBJ2-7, the CDR3 gives the full variable domain: GAGVSQSPSNKVTEKGKDVELRCDPISGHTALYWYRQSLGQGLEFLIYFQGNSAPDKSGLPSDRFSAERTGGSVSTLTIQRTQQEDSAVYLCASSPSTGLSYEQYFGPGTRLTVT.

The V and J genes are TRBV6-5 and TRBJ2-7; D unresolved. V dropped 10 bases and J dropped 1 base, with 14 bases sitting between them. CDR3 size: 13 residues. CDR1 and CDR2 from the germline V gene are MNHEY and SVGAGI. CDR3: CATRLSLSYEQYF. In DNA form, the CDR3 reads TGTGCCACCAGGTTGTCGCTATCCTACGAGCAGTACTTC.

The V call is TRBV6-5, the J call TRBJ1-2; a weak D match, TRBD1 (6 bases). This CDR3 has 16 residues. V was shortened by 4 bases and J by 3 bases, with 18 bases between the two germline ends. CDR1 is MNHEY and CDR2 is SVGAGI in the germline V gene. CDR3 in amino acids: CASSSGPGGVDYGYTF. The CDR3 coding sequence is TGTGCCAGCAGTTCCGGTCCGGGGGGCGTGGACTATGGCTACACCTTC.

This clone was detected only once. The chain has TRBV9 and TRBJ2-3; 7 bases fit TRBD2. Looked up from germline, CDR1 is SGDLS and CDR2 is YYNGEE. The CDR3 is 13 residues long. Trimming removed 4 bases from V and 6 bases from J; junction bases left unmatched: 5. CDR3 sequence (DNA): TGTGCCAGCAGCCCGACTAGCCCGGATACGCAGTATTTT. It is translated as CASSPTSPDTQYF.

The J gene is TRBJ2-2, the V gene TRBV27, with 8 bases matching TRBD1. CDR1 is MNHEY, CDR2 SMNVEV, per germline (reference sequence). CDR3 length: 15 residues. The V gene end was trimmed by 5 bases and the J gene end by 4 bases; junction bases not matched to a gene: 6. Here the CDR3 reads CASSTTTGVTGELFF. The CDR3 DNA is TGTGCCAGCAGTACAACGACAGGGGTCACCGGGGAGCTGTTTTTT.

The CDR3 loop reads CASRREYTGELFF. The CDR3 DNA follows: TGTGCCAGCCGGCGGGAGTACACCGGGGAGCTGTTTTTT. The V call is TRBV7-2, the J call TRBJ2-2; TRBD2 aligns across 7 bases. The CDR3 has 13 amino acids. The germline CDR1 and CDR2 sequences are SGHTA and FQGNSA. J gave up 3 bases and V 8 bases, and 3 bases lay outside the gene matches.